Following are 6 T cell receptor beta chains from one sample sequenced in a study of T cells in Graves' hyperthyroidism and ophthalmopathy. RNA transcripts yielded amplified TCR beta CDR3 regions. In the first-round RT-PCR of the TCR CDR3, the HTBI primer set was used. TCRdb processed the multiplex PCR reads anew with MiXCR; each CDR3 protein has one entry. This sample has about 380,000 distinct CDR3 sequences; less than 20% occur once, and the top ten carry roughly two fifths. The sequenced sample was blood. These TCRs come from a man aged 18 to 30 with Graves' ophthalmopathy.

At least ten counts were recorded for this clonotype. J is TRBJ1-1 and V is TRBV6-1; possibly TRBD1 for D (6 bases). Between the trimmed V and J ends, which lost 6 bases and 5 bases, there was a span of 19 bases. The CDR3 loop spans 15 amino acids. Looked up from germline, CDR1 is MNHNS and CDR2 is SASEGT. CDR3 in DNA: TGTGCCAGCAGAGCCGTGGGGCAGGGGAAGACTGAAGCTTTCTTT. It codes for CASRAVGQGKTEAFF.

This clonotype was counted only a few times. The CDR3: CAIRDGRGGYTF. The CDR3 DNA reads as TGTGCCATCAGGGACGGTCGGGGTGGCTACACCTTC. The chain is built from TRBV10-3 and TRBJ1-2; D unresolved. V dropped 6 bases and J dropped 7 bases, with 12 bases sitting between them. The CDR3 contains 12 residues. The V gene's germline CDR1 is ENHRY and CDR2 SYGVKD.

This clonotype was counted a few times. The gene calls are TRBV4-1 and TRBJ1-2; tentative D call: TRBD1 (5 bases). There are 15 residues in the CDR3. From germline, CDR1 is MGHRA and CDR2 YSYEKL. The V gene lost 5 bases and the J gene lost 4 bases, with 17 bases spanning the gap. In DNA form, the CDR3 reads TGCGCCAGCAGCTCCCGGGACTCCCCCGGCTATGGCTACACCTTC. It specifies CASSSRDSPGYGYTF.

The V call is TRBV14, the J call TRBJ2-2; the D gene is possibly TRBD1 (6 bases). The CDR3 contains 15 residues. V dropped 4 bases and J dropped 4 bases, with 13 bases sitting between them. Germline V CDR1 and CDR2: SGHDN, FVKESK. Here the CDR3 DNA reads TGTGCCAGCAGCCGCCTGCAGGGGAGCACCGGGGAGCTGTTTTTT. Translating gives CASSRLQGSTGELFF.

This chain uses TRBV19 with TRBJ1-5, with TRBD1 matching over 8 bases. After removal of 9 bases from V and 2 bases from J, the junction contained 12 bases not matched to a gene. Germline V gives CDR1 LNHDA, CDR2 SQIVND (reference sequence). The CDR3 length is 16 residues. The CDR3: CASTTGGREGNQPQHF. The CDR3 DNA reads as TGTGCCAGCACTACAGGGGGGAGGGAGGGCAATCAGCCCCAGCATTTT.

In this sample, this clonotype turned up many times. V and J are TRBV7-8 and TRBJ2-7; D is uncertain. V lost 6 bases and J 2 bases, leaving 11 bases between the germline ends. Germline-derived CDR1 and CDR2 are SGHVS and FQNEAQ. This CDR3 region has 13 residues. CDR3: CASSSDRTYEQYF. The CDR3 DNA reads as TGTGCCAGCAGTTCCGACCGTACCTACGAGCAGTACTTC. Together with reference TRBV7-8 and TRBJ2-7, the CDR3 gives the full variable domain: GAGVSQSPRYKVAKRGQDVALRCDPISGHVSLFWYQQALGQGPEFLTYFQNEAQLDKSGLPSDRFFAERPEGSVSTLKIQRTQQEDSAVYLCASSSDRTYEQYFGPGTRLTVT.